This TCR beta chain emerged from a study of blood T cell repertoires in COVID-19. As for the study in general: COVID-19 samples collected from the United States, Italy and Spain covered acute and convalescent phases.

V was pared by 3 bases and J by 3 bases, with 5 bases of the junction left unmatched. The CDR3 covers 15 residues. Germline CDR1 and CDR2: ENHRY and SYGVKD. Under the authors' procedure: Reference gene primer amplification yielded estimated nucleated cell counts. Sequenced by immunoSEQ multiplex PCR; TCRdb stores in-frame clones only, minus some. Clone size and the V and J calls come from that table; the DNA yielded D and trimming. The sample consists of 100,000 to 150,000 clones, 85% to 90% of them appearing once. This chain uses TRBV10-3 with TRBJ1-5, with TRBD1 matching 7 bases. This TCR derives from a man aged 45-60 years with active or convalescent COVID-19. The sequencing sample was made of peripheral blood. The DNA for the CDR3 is TGTGCCATCAGTGACGACAGGGTAACCAATCAGCCCCAGCATTTT. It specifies CAISDDRVTNQPQHF.